There are a few counts of the clone carrying this T cell receptor (beta chain). Its cognate antigen is unknown. This specimen comes from a study of response to subunit inactivated influenza vaccine. General study findings and limits: New T cells are recruited in small numbers by each seasonal influenza vaccination, according to the authors' suggestion.

With 4 bases removed from V and 8 bases from J, the gap between germline ends came to 16 bases. The CDR3 is 14 amino acids. Germline V gives CDR1 SGHKS, CDR2 YYEKEE (reference sequence). MiXCR, run by TCRdb on the RT-PCR reads, gives a single entry per CDR3 protein. The sample consists of 430,000 or so distinct CDR3 sequences, 9.5% to 13% of them appearing once. The rearrangement joins TRBV5-5 to TRBJ1-5; no clear D gene. The material sequenced was PBMCs from blood, taken roughly 47 days after vaccination. The receptor comes from a man aged 50-59 years who received an inactivated influenza vaccine. In DNA, the CDR3 is TGTGCCAGCAGCCGCAACCCCCCCCTTGAGCCCCAGCATTTT. Encoded protein: CASSRNPPLEPQHF.